One T cell receptor (beta chain) is described in this entry. CDR3 size: 15 residues. Trimming pared 6 bases from V and 3 bases from J, leaving 17 bases between. Germline CDR1 is MNHNS and CDR2 is SASEGT. Measured with immunoSEQ multiplex PCR; TCRdb has only the in-frame clones, and not every one. This sample has 80,000 or so clones, with roughly 98% found just once. These data are taken from a study of technical replicates of blood from several donors. The chain employs TRBV6-1 and TRBJ1-2; possible D gene TRBD1, 6 bases. The material sequenced was T cells isolated from PBMCs. The sequence came from a human donor in good health. CDR3 amino acids: CASSATGTAYYGYTF. The CDR3 nucleotides are TGTGCCAGCAGCGCCACAGGGACCGCTTACTATGGCTACACCTTC.